The sequence of this T cell receptor (beta chain) was determined in a study of blood T cell repertoires in COVID-19. Study in general: In each case, the material was cDNA or gDNA derived from T cells, B-cell-depleted T cells, or PBMCs.

How the authors handled the data: Nucleated cell number was recorded as an estimate derived from reference gene primer amplification. TCRdb's copy holds only in-frame clones and misses some; the assay was immunoSEQ multiplex PCR. Clonal size and the V and J genes are those of that table, whereas D and trimming came from the DNA. Of around 260,000 clones listed, around 84% were seen once; the top ten hold around 3.9%. CDR1 SGHDT and CDR2 YYEEEE come from the germline V gene. Trimming cost V 4 bases and J 0 bases, with 5 bases left between them. This CDR3 region has 12 residues. Sequences were obtained from PBMCs or T cells enriched from blood (not recorded which). The sequence was collected from a young man with acute COVID-19. The rearrangement joins TRBV5-6 to TRBJ2-7; D remains ambiguous. For the CDR3, the DNA is TGTGCCAGCAGCGAGAGCTCCTACGAGCAGTACGTC. It translates to CASSESSYEQYV.